This entry features one T cell receptor beta chain sequence. This clonotype was seen more than once but under ten times. There is no known antigen for this receptor. No base-level quality is on record; no much larger clone is a single base apart. The sample originates from a study of T cells in Graves' hyperthyroidism and ophthalmopathy (dated by TCRdb to between 2018 and 2021). For context, the study as a whole: Peripheral blood was sampled at the time of initial diagnosis, prior to any treatment. In several Graves' hyperthyroidism patients, the study also compared T-cell repertoires from thyroid tissue with T-cell repertoires from blood. Once sampling was done, hyperthyroidism patients were given methimazole at a starting dose of 30 mg daily, whereas ophthalmopathy patients were given high-dose intravenous methylprednisolone. The paper reports TCR Vbeta CDR3 sequencing of more than 120 peripheral blood samples: under 45 ophthalmopathy, approximately 74 hyperthyroidism and around 17 progressor patients. To identify distinguishing TCR V-J signatures, a discovery cohort of about a hundred patients was used, comprising 43 with Graves' ophthalmopathy and about 59 with stable Graves' hyperthyroidism. An independent validation cohort of around 20 hyperthyroidism patients and roughly 16 patients who later progressed to ophthalmopathy tested prospective prediction of ophthalmopathy. The approximately 90 discovery patients were divided at random into training and test sets in a 7:3 ratio.

There are 15 amino acids in the CDR3, from cysteine to phenylalanine inclusive. The only DNA kept is the CDR3, 45 bases in frame from the first base. The germline V gene provides CDR1 SGHRS and CDR2 YFSETQ. V loses 1 base of germline sequence and J loses 2 bases, and the interval between the two ends is 12 bases. TCR beta CDR3 regions were amplified from RNA transcripts. For the first round of RT-PCR on the TCR CDR3, the HTBI primer set was used together with the Qiagen OneStep RT-PCR kit. The libraries were constructed in a second round of multiplex PCR and then size-selected and purified. Libraries were sequenced paired-end with 100 bp reads on an Illumina HiSeq2000. Turning to the authors' computational methods: SOAPnuke was used to process the raw data, throwing out any read that contained adapters or uncalled bases, had a mean Phred below 15, or lacked an exact constant-primer or identifier match. High-quality paired reads were merged with COPE v1.2.5, and unique nucleotide sequences were defined as clonotypes. MiTCR v1.1 was used to align the clonotypes against IMGT TRBV, TRBD and TRBJ reference segments. The analysis was restricted to V-J combinations with a frequency above 0.0001, which together covered approximately 99% of the repertoires. The TCS score was defined as the ratio of F50 (clonal expansion) to E x V (chaos), calculated using BLOSUM62-based TCRdist between CDR3 peptides within each V-J. Welch's t-statistics and random forest reduced several hundred V-J features to roughly 13, which were used in a naive Bayes classifier (R e1071). The Morisita-Horn index was used to measure how similar the thyroid and blood repertoires were. TCRdb trimmed the raw reads at Q25, called clones with MiXCR and kept productive beta chains. When rows share a CDR3 protein, they turn into one entry using the most common DNA and genes. TCRdb, not the authors, supplied the V and J calls. The sample table shows 750,000 to 900,000 distinct CDR3 sequences, and 38% are seen once. Approximately 10% of the sample comes from the top ten.

The study at large found these results: In cross-validation, a model built on a 13 V-J signature told ophthalmopathy apart from stable hyperthyroidism with approximately 90% sensitivity and approximately 81% specificity, and in testing the same model reached 80%/75%. No statistical method was used to fix the sample size in advance, and group allocation was not hidden from the investigators. Blood samples also contained most of the expanded thyroid clonotypes (frequency above 0.001), which suggests that blood repertoires may reflect thyroid immune responses. During validation, the model predicted progression to ophthalmopathy a median of approximately six months ahead of onset, with more than 60% sensitivity and 72% to 80% specificity.

Graves' hyperthyroidism was defined as stable when no progression to ophthalmopathy occurred over 18 months of follow-up. Hyperthyroidism patients were aged 18 to 65 years and newly diagnosed, with disease duration of less than 2 months. Exclusion was applied to patients with uncontrolled infections, other autoimmune diseases, pregnancy or lactation. Clinical symptoms, serum thyroxine and TRAb, thyroid ultrasound, and orbital computed tomography formed the basis for the diagnoses. PBMCs were separated from 7.5 to 10 ml of fresh peripheral blood using Ficoll-Paque density gradient centrifugation. Total RNA was extracted with Trizol reagent, and quality was checked on an Agilent 2100 Bioanalyzer.

The sample consisted of blood. This TCR was recovered from a man younger than 35 with Graves' hyperthyroidism. The rearranged segments are TRBV5-1 and TRBJ2-5; the D gene is possibly TRBD2, with 7 bases matching. The CDR3 reads CASSLNGGRQETQYF. The bases read TGCGCCAGCAGCTTGAACGGGGGGCGGCAAGAGACCCAGTACTTC.